A selection of T cell receptor beta chains follows, all from one sample in a study of human T cells and chemical hapten exposure. TCRdb called the RACE reads again in MiXCR, with one record for every CDR3 protein. The data hold approximately 110,000 distinct CDR3 sequences, with less than 40% observed a single time. Sequenced material: whole blood, taken in connection with sensitization to the hapten diphenylcyclopropenone (DPC). These receptors all come from a man aged 35 to 55 with alopecia areata. Some clones in this sample may be carry-over from other donors' samples. Both conserved end residues are part of each CDR3.

TRBJ2-5 | TRBV6-1 | CASSKISGTQETQYF
TRBJ2-7 | TRBV4-2 | CASSQPAGHTTYEQYF
TRBJ1-1 | TRBV27 | CASSQFQGYTEAFF
TRBJ2-2 | TRBV9 | CASSVGLAAGTGELFF
TRBJ1-2 | TRBV13 | CASSMGHNNYGYTF
TRBJ1-4 | TRBV20-1 | CSANKNEKLFF
TRBJ2-3 | TRBV12-3/TRBV12-4 | CASSLSGRGGTDTQYF
TRBJ2-7 | TRBV7-2 | CASSLDRGLYEQYF
TRBJ2-7 | TRBV9 | CASSLSAGAFYEQYF
TRBJ2-7 | TRBV20-1 | CSAPGQIYEQYF
TRBJ2-1 | TRBV6-2/TRBV6-3 | CASSSSLLVPGVYDEQFF
TRBJ2-3 | TRBV4-2 | CASSQVPVDTDTQYF
TRBJ2-4 | TRBV11-2 | CASSSLSKNIQYF
TRBJ2-1 | TRBV7-3 | CASSLNSGWNEQFF
TRBJ2-1 | TRBV6-6 | CASSYISGNEQFF
TRBJ1-4 | TRBV7-2 | CASSPRDGTNEKLFF
TRBJ1-1 | TRBV6-5 | CASSPSTPGAQNTEAFF
TRBJ1-1 | TRBV7-2 | CASSLRQGKTEAFF
TRBJ2-1 | TRBV19 | CASRRSNEQFF
TRBJ2-5 | TRBV7-9 | CASSLDVLRIEETQYF
TRBJ1-3 | TRBV9 | CASSPRTGGNTIYF
TRBJ2-5 | TRBV29-1 | CSVDPTSGNQETQYF
TRBJ1-1 | TRBV5-1 | CASSLIGASAEAFF
TRBJ2-1 | TRBV7-2 | CASSLTGALLRQFF
TRBJ2-1 | TRBV4-2 | CASSQDWGGGRNEQFF
TRBJ2-2 | TRBV7-9 | CASSSGGWELFF
TRBJ2-2 | TRBV7-2 | CASSKIRETGELFF
TRBJ2-1 | TRBV12-3/TRBV12-4 | CASSPRPGLGEQFF
TRBJ1-4 | TRBV20-1 | CSARDMLRDIEKLFF
TRBJ2-1 | TRBV29-1 | CSVEGMRYNEQFF
TRBJ2-7 | TRBV7-2 | CASSSNFPGQGTYEQYF